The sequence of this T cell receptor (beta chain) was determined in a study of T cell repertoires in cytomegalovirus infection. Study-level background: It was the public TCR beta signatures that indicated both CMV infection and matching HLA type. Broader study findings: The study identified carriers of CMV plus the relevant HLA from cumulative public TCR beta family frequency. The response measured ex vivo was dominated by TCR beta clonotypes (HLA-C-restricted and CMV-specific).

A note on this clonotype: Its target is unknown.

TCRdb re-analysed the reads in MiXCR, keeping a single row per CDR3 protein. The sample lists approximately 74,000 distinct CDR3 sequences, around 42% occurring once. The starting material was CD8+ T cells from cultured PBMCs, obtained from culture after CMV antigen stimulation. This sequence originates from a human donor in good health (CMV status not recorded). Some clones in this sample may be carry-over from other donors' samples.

Written as DNA, the CDR3 is TGTGCCAGCAGCTTAGGAGCCGGGGGGGGTACCGGGGAGCTGTTTTTT. Its protein product is CASSLGAGGGTGELFF. The rearrangement uses TRBV7-6 and TRBJ2-2; 8 bases map to TRBD2. Unmatched junction bases numbered 6, after V lost 1 base and J lost 5 bases. This CDR3 contains 16 residues. The V gene's germline CDR1 is SGHVS and CDR2 FNYEAQ. The whole variable domain, remainder taken from reference TRBV7-6 and TRBJ2-2, is GAGVSQSPRYKVTKRGQDVALRCDPISGHVSLYWYRQALGQGPEFLTYFNYEAQQDKSGLPNDRFSAERPEGSISTLTIQRTEQRDSAMYRCASSLGAGGGTGELFFGEGSRLTVL.